This paragraph reports one T cell receptor (beta chain). This entry belongs to a study of blood T cell repertoires in COVID-19. Study details: Sample material is recorded as cDNA or gDNA derived from T cells, B-cell-depleted T cells, or PBMCs.

The ends were cut back, 2 bases at V and 6 bases at J, with 17 bases in the middle. The CDR3 sequence is 15 residues long. Some clones are missing from TCRdb's copy, which holds only in-frame ones; the method was immunoSEQ multiplex PCR. The sample carries 200,000 or so clones, 88% recorded once. The sequence derives from a man aged 70 or older with acute or convalescent COVID-19. The sequenced sample was peripheral blood. The rearrangement joins TRBV23-1 to TRBJ2-7, with D possibly matching TRBD1 (6 bases). TRBV23-1 is recorded as an ORF, its role being uncertain. Here the CDR3 reads CASSQPWTDWPEQYF. The CDR3 nucleotides read TGCGCCAGCAGTCAACCGTGGACAGACTGGCCCGAGCAGTACTTC.